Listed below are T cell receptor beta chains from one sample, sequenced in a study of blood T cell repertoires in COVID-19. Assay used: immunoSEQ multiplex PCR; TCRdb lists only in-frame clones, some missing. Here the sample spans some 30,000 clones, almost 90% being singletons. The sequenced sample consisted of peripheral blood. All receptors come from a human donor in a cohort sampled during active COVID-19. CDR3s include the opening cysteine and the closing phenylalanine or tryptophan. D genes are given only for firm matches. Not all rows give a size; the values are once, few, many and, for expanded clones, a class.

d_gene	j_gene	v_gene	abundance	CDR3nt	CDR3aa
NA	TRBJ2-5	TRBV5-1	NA	TGCGCCAGCAGCTGGCAGGGCCAAGAGACCCAGTACTTC	CASSWQGQETQYF
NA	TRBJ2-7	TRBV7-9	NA	TGTGCCAGCAGCTTAGCGGGGGCCCCTTACGAGCAGTACTTC	CASSLAGAPYEQYF
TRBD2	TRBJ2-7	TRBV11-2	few	TGTGCCAGCAGCCGGGGGGGAACCTACGAGCAGTACTTC	CASSRGGTYEQYF
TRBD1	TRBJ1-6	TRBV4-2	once	TGTGCCAGCAGCCAAGATCGGTCCGGGGGACAGTCTAGCTCCTATAATTCACCCCTCCACTTT	CASSQDRSGGQSSSYNSPLHF
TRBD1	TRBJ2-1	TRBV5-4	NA	TGTGCCAGCAGCTACAGACAGGGAAAATACAATGAGCAGTTCTTC	CASSYRQGKYNEQFF
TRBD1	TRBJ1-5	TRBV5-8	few	TGTGCCAGCAGCTTGGTGATGGGACAGGGTCTCTATAGCAATCAGCCCCAGCATTTT	CASSLVMGQGLYSNQPQHF
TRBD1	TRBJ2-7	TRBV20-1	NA	TGCAGTGCTCCGGACAGGGCCGAGCAGTACTTC	CSAPDRAEQYF
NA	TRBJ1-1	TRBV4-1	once	TGCGCCAGCAGCCACCCCAGACAGAACACTGAAGCTTTCTTT	CASSHPRQNTEAFF
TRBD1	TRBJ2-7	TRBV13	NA	TGTGCCAGCAGCTCCCTCCTCGGACAGGGTGGCGAGCAGTACTTC	CASSSLLGQGGEQYF
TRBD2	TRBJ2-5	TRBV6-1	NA	TGTGCCAGCAGTGAAGCCCCATGGACTAGCCGTGAGACCCAGTACTTC	CASSEAPWTSRETQYF
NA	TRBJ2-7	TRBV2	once	TGTGCCAGCAGGCCCAGCTCCTACGAGCAGTACTTC	CASRPSSYEQYF
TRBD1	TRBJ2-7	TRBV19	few	TGTGCCAGTAGTATGGGGACAGGGGACGAGCAGTACTTC	CASSMGTGDEQYF
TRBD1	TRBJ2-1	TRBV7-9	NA	TGTGCCAGCAGCCAGGGGGCCCTGAGGAACAATGAGCAGTTCTTC	CASSQGALRNNEQFF
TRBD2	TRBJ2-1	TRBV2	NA	TGTGCCAGCAGTCAACTAGCGGGGCTTGTAGGTGAGCAGTTCTTC	CASSQLAGLVGEQFF
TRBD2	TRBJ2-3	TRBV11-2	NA	TGTGCCAGCAGCTTAGAGCGGGGGGCCACAGATACGCAGTATTTT	CASSLERGATDTQYF
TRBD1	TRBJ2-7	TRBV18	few	TGTGCCAGCTCTCCCCGGGACAGGGATATCCACGAGCAGTACTTC	CASSPRDRDIHEQYF
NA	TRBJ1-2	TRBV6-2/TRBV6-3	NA	TGTGCCAGCAGTTACCTGAGGGTAGGCTATGGCTACACCTTC	CASSYLRVGYGYTF
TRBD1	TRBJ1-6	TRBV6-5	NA	TGTGCCAGCAGGGGAGACAGGGTCGGGAATTCACCCCTCCACTTT	CASRGDRVGNSPLHF
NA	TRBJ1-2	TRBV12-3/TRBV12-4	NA	TGTGCCAGCACCGCCACAGATAACTATGGCTACACCTTC	CASTATDNYGYTF
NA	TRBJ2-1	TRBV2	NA	TGTGCCAGCAGATCGTCGTTCCGGGGGCAGTTCTTC	CASRSSFRGQFF
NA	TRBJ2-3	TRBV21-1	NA	TGTGCCAGCACCGGGGACAGCAAGGTCGATACGCAGTATTTT	CASTGDSKVDTQYF
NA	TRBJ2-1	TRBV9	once	TGTGCCAGCAGCGGGGGCAGGGACTGGGATGAGCAGTTCTTC	CASSGGRDWDEQFF
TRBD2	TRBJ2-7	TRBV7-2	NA	TGTGCCAGCAGCCACGCCGGGACTAGAGACTACGAGCAGTACTTC	CASSHAGTRDYEQYF
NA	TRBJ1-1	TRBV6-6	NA	TGTGCCAGTTTGGGCGGGGAGGGAACTGAAGCTTTCTTT	CASLGGEGTEAFF
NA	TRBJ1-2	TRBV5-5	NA	TGTGCCAGCAGCTTGGACGGCAGGGGCTATGGCTACACCTTC	CASSLDGRGYGYTF
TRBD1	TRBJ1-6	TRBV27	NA	TGTGCCAGCAGTTCCGGACAGGCCTATAATTCACCCCTCCACTTT	CASSSGQAYNSPLHF
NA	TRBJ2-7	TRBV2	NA	TGTGCCAGCAATCTCGCTACCTACGAGCAGTACTTC	CASNLATYEQYF
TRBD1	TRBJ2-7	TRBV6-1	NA	TGTGCCAGCAGTGAGACGACAGGGGCGTTTGACGAGCAGTACTTC	CASSETTGAFDEQYF
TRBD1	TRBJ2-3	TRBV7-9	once	TGTGCCAGCAACGTTCCGACAGGGGGGACAGATACGCAGTATTTT	CASNVPTGGTDTQYF
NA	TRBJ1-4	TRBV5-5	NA	TGTGCCAGCAGCTTGACAGCAACTAATGAAAAACTGTTTTTT	CASSLTATNEKLFF
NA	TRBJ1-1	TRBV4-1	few	TGCGCCAGCAGCCAAGATCTTAGCGGGGCCCAGAACACTGAAGCTTTCTTT	CASSQDLSGAQNTEAFF
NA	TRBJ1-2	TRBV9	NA	TGTGCCAGCAGCGTAGAAGGCGGGGTTTATGGCTACACCTTC	CASSVEGGVYGYTF
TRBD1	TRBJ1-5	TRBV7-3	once	TGTGCCAGCAGCCCTAATCCGGGACAGCCTAGCAATCAGCCCCAGCATTTT	CASSPNPGQPSNQPQHF
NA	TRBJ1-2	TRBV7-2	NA	TGTGCCAGCAGGCGTACAGAAGGGGCTGGCTACACCTTC	CASRRTEGAGYTF
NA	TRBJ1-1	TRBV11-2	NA	TGTGCCAGCAGCTTAGGGGGCAGCCTGAACACTGAAGCTTTCTTT	CASSLGGSLNTEAFF
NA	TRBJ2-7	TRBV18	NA	TGTGCCAGCTCAAGCGGGACAGGTGCCTACGAGCAGTACTTC	CASSSGTGAYEQYF
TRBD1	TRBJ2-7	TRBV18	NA	TGTGCCAGCTCACCCGCGGACAGGGTAGCCTACGAGCAGTACTTC	CASSPADRVAYEQYF
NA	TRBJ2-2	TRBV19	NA	TGTGCCAGTATTCGGCAGGGCACGAACACCGGGGAGCTGTTTTTT	CASIRQGTNTGELFF
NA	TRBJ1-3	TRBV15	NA	TGTGCCACCAGCAGAGGCCGGACAGCTGGAAACACCATATATTTT	CATSRGRTAGNTIYF
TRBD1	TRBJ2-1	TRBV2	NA	TGTGCCAGCACCCGCGAGGGACAGGGGTTCAATGAGCAGTTCTTC	CASTREGQGFNEQFF
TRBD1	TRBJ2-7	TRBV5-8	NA	TGTGCCAGCAGCCCAATCCCGACAGGGGCCGGCGACGAGCAGTACTTC	CASSPIPTGAGDEQYF
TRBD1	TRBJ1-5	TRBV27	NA	TGTGCCAGCAGGTCACAGGGGGGCTTCAGTCAGCCCCAGCATTTT	CASRSQGGFSQPQHF
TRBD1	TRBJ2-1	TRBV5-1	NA	TGCGCCAGCATGAAACGACAGGGTGGGCACAATGAGCAGTTCTTC	CASMKRQGGHNEQFF
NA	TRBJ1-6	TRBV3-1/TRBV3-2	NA	TGTGCCAGCAGCCCGCAGGGGAGAATAGATTCACCCCTCCACTTT	CASSPQGRIDSPLHF
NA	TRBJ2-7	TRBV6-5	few	TGTGCCAGCAGTTATACCGGGTACGAGCAGTACTTC	CASSYTGYEQYF
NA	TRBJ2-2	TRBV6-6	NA	TGTGCCACCACCTCCTATTACACCGGGGAGCTGTTTTTT	CATTSYYTGELFF
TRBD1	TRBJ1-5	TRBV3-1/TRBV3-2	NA	TGTGCCAGCAGCCAAGAGACAGGGCCGGATCAGCCCCAGCATTTT	CASSQETGPDQPQHF
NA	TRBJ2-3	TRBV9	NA	TGTGCCAGCAGCGTAGGGACTTCCCAGAGAGCAGATACGCAGTATTTT	CASSVGTSQRADTQYF
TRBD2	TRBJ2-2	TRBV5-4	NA	TGTGCCAGCAGCAACCGACGGGGGGACACCGGGGAGCTGTTTTTT	CASSNRRGDTGELFF
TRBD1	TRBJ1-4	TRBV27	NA	TGTGCCAGCAGTTTTCGAGGCGGACAGGGAGGGGAAAAACTGTTTTTT	CASSFRGGQGGEKLFF
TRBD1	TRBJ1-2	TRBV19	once	TGTGCCAGTAGTCCCGACCGGGACAGGGACCCCTATGGCTACACCTTC	CASSPDRDRDPYGYTF
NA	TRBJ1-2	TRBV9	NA	TGTGCCAGCAGCGTAGATTCTGGGGGCAACTATGGCTACACCTTC	CASSVDSGGNYGYTF
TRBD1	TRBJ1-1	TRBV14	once	TGTGCCAGCAGCCAAGTCACAGGGGTTGAAGCTTTCTTT	CASSQVTGVEAFF
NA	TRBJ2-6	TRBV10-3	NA	TGTGCCATCAGTGAAGGAGGGACTGGGGCCAACGTCCTGACTTTC	CAISEGGTGANVLTF
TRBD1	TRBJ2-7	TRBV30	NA	TGTGCCTGTGGACAGGCCTACGAGCAGTACTTC	CACGQAYEQYF
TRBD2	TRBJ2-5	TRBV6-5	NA	TGTGCCAGCAGCCAAAGAGCGGGGAGGGAGACCCAGTACTTC	CASSQRAGRETQYF
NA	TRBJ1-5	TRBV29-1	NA	TGCAGCGTTGCCCCGGAGGGCAATCAGCCCCAGCATTTT	CSVAPEGNQPQHF